These 2 T cell receptor beta chains share one sample of origin, sequenced in a study of response to subunit inactivated influenza vaccine. TCRdb re-called the RT-PCR reads with MiXCR, one entry per CDR3 protein. The sample yields 200,000 to 300,000 distinct CDR3 sequences, approximately 12% seen once. The sequences come from non-naive T cells sorted from PBMCs, collected less than 15 days before vaccination. These receptors came from a man aged 50-59 years who received an inactivated influenza vaccine.

This clonotype was seen more than once but under ten times. The chain employs TRBV20-1 and TRBJ2-3; 7 bases line up with TRBD1. CDR3 length equals 14 residues. V shed 5 bases, J shed 2 bases, and the junction held 7 bases outside the gene matches. Germline V CDR1 and CDR2: DFQATT, SNEGSKA (reference sequence). In nucleotides, the CDR3 is TGCAGTGCTGAAGAAGACAGGGTCACAGATACGCAGTATTTT. Its protein is CSAEEDRVTDTQYF.

The CDR3: CASSQLLRSGDTQYF. CDR3 nucleotides: TGCGCCAGCAGCCAACTACTAAGGTCGGGAGATACGCAGTATTTT. The J gene is TRBJ2-3, the V gene TRBV4-1; D unclear. Germline loops: CDR1 MGHRA, CDR2 YSYEKL. The CDR3 contains 15 residues. Trimming cost V 2 bases and J 5 bases, with 14 bases left between them.